A single sample is the source of the 29 T cell receptor beta chains below, sequenced in a study of T cell responses to AZD1222 COVID-19 vaccine. Here immunoSEQ multiplex PCR was the method, and the copy in TCRdb shows in-frame clones only, minus some. The repertoire holds under 95,000 clones, with 85% to 90% as singletons. The sample here was peripheral blood, taken 28 days after the second AZD1222 dose. The receptors originated from an adult who received the AZD1222 COVID-19 vaccine.

V gene TRBV7-9 combines with J gene TRBJ1-1; 11 bases agree with TRBD1. The ends lost 4 bases at V and 2 bases at J; junction bases unmatched: 3. Germline CDR1 and CDR2: SEHNR and FQNEAQ (reference sequence). This CDR3 is 15 amino acids long. The CDR3 protein is CASSWGTGGNTEAFF. CDR3 nucleotide sequence: TGTGCCAGCAGCTGGGGGACAGGGGGTAACACTGAAGCTTTCTTT.

The genes are TRBV7-8 and TRBJ1-2; D might be TRBD1 (5 bases). CDR1 is SGHVS and CDR2 is FQNEAQ in the germline V gene. The germline V and J ends were trimmed by 0 bases and 9 bases, with 14 bases remaining between them. The CDR3 is 14 amino acids. The CDR3 loop reads CASSLARIGTSYTF. For the CDR3, the DNA is TGTGCCAGCAGCTTAGCCCGGATAGGGACCAGCTACACCTTC.

The genes are TRBV15 and TRBJ2-2, with 8 bases identical to TRBD2. Germline V gene sequence: CDR1 LNHNV, CDR2 YYDKDF (reference sequence). The CDR3 runs 18 residues. With 1 base clipped from V and 0 bases from J, the junction kept 7 bases outside the gene matches. CDR3 coding DNA: TGTGCCACCAGCAGAGGGGCCTTAGCGGGGACGAACACCGGGGAGCTGTTTTTT. This gives the protein CATSRGALAGTNTGELFF.

This clone came up a few times. The gene calls are TRBV9 and TRBJ2-2; D is uncertain. Germline CDR1 is SGDLS and CDR2 is YYNGEE. V lost 3 bases and J 6 bases, leaving 15 bases between the germline ends. This CDR3 region has 15 residues. This CDR3 is CASSAHLNGAGELFF. The CDR3 nucleotides are TGTGCCAGCAGCGCCCACCTGAACGGCGCCGGGGAGCTGTTTTTT.

This chain links TRBV6-5 with TRBJ2-3; tentative D call: TRBD1 (6 bases). The CDR3 is 11 amino acids. V was shortened by 6 bases and J by 12 bases, with 13 bases between the two germline ends. Germline-derived CDR1 and CDR2 are MNHEY and SVGAGI. DNA for the CDR3: TGTGCCAGCAGGCAGGGGACCAATCAGTATTTT. Translation gives CASRQGTNQYF.

V and J are TRBV10-3 and TRBJ1-2, with TRBD1 matching over 8 bases. Germline CDR1 ENHRY, CDR2 SYGVKD. The trim removed 3 bases at V and 6 bases at J, leaving 9 bases unmatched. The CDR3 sequence is 15 residues long. The CDR3 region is CAISDHLDRANGYTF. The DNA for the CDR3 is TGTGCCATCAGTGACCATCTGGACAGGGCAAATGGCTACACCTTC.

The chain joins TRBV9 to TRBJ1-3; D is unclear. CDR1 is SGDLS, CDR2 YYNGEE, per germline. The CDR3 is made up of 17 amino acids. Deletions cut 7 bases from V and 0 bases from J, with 20 bases between. For the CDR3, the DNA is TGTGCCAGCGGGAGGACGGGTATACATCTCTCTGGAAACACCATATATTTT. Its protein product is CASGRTGIHLSGNTIYF.

The gene calls are TRBV4-3 and TRBJ1-2, with 9 nucleotides matching TRBD1. CDR3 length equals 15 residues. After removal of 1 base from V and 8 bases from J, the junction contained 8 bases not matched to a gene. The V gene's germline CDR1 is LGHNA and CDR2 YSLEER. CDR3 region: CASSQVLTGGIGYTF. Here the CDR3 DNA reads TGCGCCAGCAGCCAAGTTCTGACAGGGGGTATAGGCTACACCTTC.

Concerning this clone itself: The same CDR3 arises from other DNA sequences in this sample as well. This sequence joins TRBV6-5 and TRBJ1-5; D gene unclear. CDR1 is MNHEY and CDR2 is SVGAGI in the germline V gene. The CDR3 has 14 amino acids. The V end lost 0 bases, the J end lost 4 bases, and 7 bases lay between the germline ends. CDR3 in DNA: TGTGCCAGCAGTTACTCTGGAGGGAATCAGCCCCAGCATTTT. Translation: CASSYSGGNQPQHF.

This chain uses TRBV28 with TRBJ2-7, with TRBD1 matching 9 bases. The ends lost 6 bases at V and 4 bases at J; junction bases unmatched: 4. This CDR3 has 13 amino acids. CDR1 MDHEN and CDR2 SYDVKM come from the germline V gene. CDR3 region: CASSQTGGYEQYF. In DNA form, the CDR3 reads TGTGCCAGCAGCCAGACAGGGGGTTACGAGCAGTACTTC.

CDR3 nucleotide sequence: TGTGCCAGTAGTATACGCGTCAACTACAATCAGCCCCAGCATTTT. Protein product: CASSIRVNYNQPQHF. The chain joins TRBV19 to TRBJ1-5, with D hard to call. The germline CDR1 and CDR2 sequences are LNHDA and SQIVND (reference sequence). This CDR3 has 15 amino acids. V was pared by 2 bases and J by 3 bases, with 11 bases between.

The CDR3 loop reads CASSDPGDQETQYF. CDR3 sequence (DNA): TGTGCCAGCAGTGACCCAGGGGACCAAGAGACCCAGTACTTC. V and J are TRBV2 and TRBJ2-5; a possible D gene is TRBD1 (6 bases). The CDR3 runs 14 residues. V lost 3 bases, J lost 0 bases, and 8 bases lay in between. Germline CDR1 is SNHLY and CDR2 is FYNNEI.

The chain joins TRBV28 to TRBJ2-4; the D is unclear. The CDR3 runs 12 residues. Germline CDR1 is MDHEN and CDR2 is SYDVKM. Trimming cost V 2 bases and J 6 bases, with 5 bases left between them. The CDR3 sequence is CASSLPPNIQYF. CDR3 sequence (DNA): TGTGCCAGCAGTTTACCCCCAAACATTCAGTACTTC. The full variable domain, completed using reference TRBV28 and TRBJ2-4, is DVKVTQSSRYLVKRTGEKVFLECVQDMDHENMFWYRQDPGLGLRLIYFSYDVKMKEKGDIPEGYSVSREKKERFSLILESASTNQTSMYLCASSLPPNIQYFGAGTRLSVL.

This chain joins TRBV27 and TRBJ1-5, with unresolved D. CDR1 and CDR2 from the germline V gene are MNHEY and SMNVEV (reference sequence). V was trimmed by 2 bases and J by 0 bases, leaving 5 bases between them. This CDR3 has 14 residues. The CDR3 loop is CASSLKPSNQPQHF. Here the CDR3 DNA reads TGTGCCAGCAGTTTAAAGCCTAGCAATCAGCCCCAGCATTTT.

The chain joins TRBV3-1 (or the pseudogene TRBV3-2) to TRBJ1-1; 11 bases match TRBD1. Germline values: CDR1 LGHDT, CDR2 YNNKEL (reference sequence). The CDR3 has 17 amino acids. V gave up 5 bases and J gave up 4 bases; unmatched junction bases: 12. CDR3 nucleotide sequence: TGTGCCAGCAGCTTCCTCGGACAGGGGGCAAGAGGCACTGAAGCTTTCTTT. It yields the protein CASSFLGQGARGTEAFF.

The genes are TRBV2 and TRBJ2-5, with 7 bases fitting TRBD1. Germline CDR1 SNHLY, CDR2 FYNNEI. V trimming: 8 bases; J trimming: 4 bases; junction bases outside the gene matches: 10. The length of the CDR3 is 14 residues. CDR3: CASGRQGVRETQYF. The CDR3 DNA follows: TGTGCCAGCGGCCGACAGGGAGTGAGAGAGACCCAGTACTTC.

The CDR3 reads CAWSITRISFNYGYTF. In nucleotides, the CDR3 is TGTGCCTGGAGTATTACAAGGATCTCCTTTAACTATGGCTACACCTTC. V gene TRBV30 combines with J gene TRBJ1-2, with no clear D. Germline CDR1 and CDR2: GTSNPN and SVGIG (reference sequence). The CDR3 loop spans 16 amino acids. V lost 2 bases and J 1 base, leaving 17 bases between the germline ends. Combining the CDR3 with reference TRBV30 and TRBJ1-2 gives the whole variable domain SQTIHQWPATLVQPVGSPLSLECTVEGTSNPNLYWYRQAAGRGLQLLFYSVGIGQISSEVPQNLSASRPQDRQFILSSKKLLLSDSGFYLCAWSITRISFNYGYTFGSGTRLTVV.

The CDR3 DNA reads TGTGCCAGCAGCTTAGCCATATCTAATTCACCCCTCCACTTT. This translates into CASSLAISNSPLHF. The chain joins TRBV7-8 to TRBJ1-6; D ambiguous. Germline V lookup: CDR1 SGHVS, CDR2 FQNEAQ. The CDR3 contains 14 residues. V shed 0 bases and J shed 6 bases, with 6 bases lying between them.

The chain employs TRBV18 and TRBJ2-7; TRBD1 matches 9 bases. This CDR3 region has 16 residues. Per the germline V gene, CDR1 is KGHSH and CDR2 is LQKENI. V lost 0 bases, J lost 7 bases, and 10 bases stayed unmatched. This CDR3 reads CASSPPYAQGAREQYF. Here the CDR3 DNA reads TGTGCCAGCTCACCACCTTATGCACAGGGGGCGCGGGAGCAGTACTTC.

This clone was observed once. V is TRBV7-9 and J is TRBJ2-5; TRBD1 aligns across 9 bases. The junction had 7 bases not matched to a gene; V was cut back by 3 bases and J by 5 bases. The CDR3 runs 15 residues. Per germline, CDR1 SEHNR and CDR2 FQNEAQ (reference sequence). This chain's CDR3 is CASSFNGQGYETQYF. CDR3 nucleotides: TGTGCCAGCAGCTTTAACGGACAGGGGTACGAGACCCAGTACTTC.

V is TRBV7-9 and J is TRBJ1-6; possible D gene TRBD1, 6 bases. Germline assignment: CDR1 SEHNR and CDR2 FQNEAQ (reference sequence). V was pared by 4 bases and J by 6 bases, with 16 bases between. This CDR3 is built from 16 residues. CDR3 in amino acids: CASSSETGASNSPLHF. Here the CDR3 DNA reads TGTGCCAGCAGCTCCGAGACAGGAGCCTCTAATTCACCCCTCCACTTT.

The genes are TRBV5-1 and TRBJ2-3; 13 bases line up with TRBD2. The CDR3 extends over 15 amino acids. Germline lookup yields CDR1 SGHRS and CDR2 YFSETQ. Trimming removed 9 bases from V and 5 bases from J; junction bases left unmatched: 9. The CDR3 region is CATSMTSGGLDTQYF. The CDR3 bases are TGCGCCACCTCAATGACTAGCGGGGGGCTAGATACGCAGTATTTT.

The chain links TRBV6-1 to TRBJ2-1; a possible D gene is TRBD1 (5 bases). CDR1 is MNHNS, CDR2 SASEGT, per germline. The ends were cut back, 1 base at V and 8 bases at J, with 9 bases in the middle. This CDR3 contains 13 residues. The CDR3 here is CASSEGGRYEQFF. The CDR3 DNA reads as TGTGCCAGCAGTGAAGGGGGCCGTTATGAGCAGTTCTTC.

The gene calls are TRBV19 and TRBJ2-7; 10 bases line up with TRBD2. CDR1 and CDR2 from the germline V gene are LNHDA and SQIVND (reference sequence). The CDR3 has 16 amino acids. Unmatched junction bases numbered 9, after V lost 5 bases and J lost 2 bases. The CDR3 sequence is CASSRLAGESPYEQYF. Written as DNA, the CDR3 is TGTGCCAGTAGTCGGCTAGCGGGGGAGTCCCCCTACGAGCAGTACTTC.

The table lists this clone with a count of one. This sequence joins TRBV11-2 and TRBJ1-6; D ambiguous. Germline-derived CDR1 and CDR2 are SGHAT and FQNNGV. This CDR3 contains 13 residues. V lost 2 bases and J lost 10, with 9 bases in between. The CDR3 sequence: CASSLNLGSPLHF. DNA for the CDR3: TGTGCCAGCAGCTTAAATCTTGGATCACCCCTCCACTTT. Variable domain in full (rest from reference TRBV11-2 and TRBJ1-6): EAGVAQSPRYKIIEKRQSVAFWCNPISGHATLYWYQQILGQGPKLLIQFQNNGVVDDSQLPKDRFSAERLKGVDSTLKIQPAKLEDSAVYLCASSLNLGSPLHFGNGTRLTVT.

The chain recombines TRBV25-1 with TRBJ1-5; D is ambiguous. V shed 2 bases and J shed 3 bases, with 14 bases lying between them. The CDR3 sequence is 16 residues long. Germline V lookup: CDR1 MGHDK, CDR2 SYGVNS. CDR3 protein: CASSEGGSGYNQPQHF. CDR3 coding DNA: TGTGCCAGCAGTGAAGGCGGTTCGGGGTACAATCAGCCCCAGCATTTT. The entire variable domain, with the rest obtained from reference TRBV25-1 and TRBJ1-5, is as follows: EADIYQTPRYLVIGTGKKITLECSQTMGHDKMYWYQQDPGMELHLIHYSYGVNSTEKGDLSSESTVSRIRTEHFPLTLESARPSHTSQYLCASSEGGSGYNQPQHFGDGTRLSIL.

This chain connects TRBV28 to TRBJ1-6; unclear D gene. Germline assignment: CDR1 MDHEN and CDR2 SYDVKM. The CDR3 loop spans 15 amino acids. Trimming took 2 bases from V and 7 from J, leaving 12 bases between them. The CDR3 region is CASSLHYGRNSPLHF. The CDR3 nucleotides are TGTGCCAGCAGTTTACACTACGGGCGGAATTCACCCCTCCACTTT. Based on the CDR3 plus reference TRBV28 and TRBJ1-6, the full variable domain is DVKVTQSSRYLVKRTGEKVFLECVQDMDHENMFWYRQDPGLGLRLIYFSYDVKMKEKGDIPEGYSVSREKKERFSLILESASTNQTSMYLCASSLHYGRNSPLHFGNGTRLTVT.

The genes are TRBV30 and TRBJ1-1, with 8 bases that match TRBD1. V dropped 5 bases and J dropped 3; count of bases not matched to a gene: 8. The CDR3 extends over 14 amino acids. Germline CDR1 GTSNPN, CDR2 SVGIG (reference sequence). The CDR3, as DNA: TGTGCCTGGCGAGCGACAGGGGCCGACACTGAAGCTTTCTTT. Its translation is CAWRATGADTEAFF.

The chain employs TRBV18 and TRBJ1-1, with 8 positions matching TRBD1. Losses at the gene ends were 4 bases for V and 3 bases for J; bases not matched to a gene: 1. CDR1 is KGHSH, CDR2 LQKENI, per germline. The CDR3 is 13 amino acids. DNA for the CDR3: TGTGCCAGCTCACGGGACAGGTACACTGAAGCTTTCTTT. As protein: CASSRDRYTEAFF.